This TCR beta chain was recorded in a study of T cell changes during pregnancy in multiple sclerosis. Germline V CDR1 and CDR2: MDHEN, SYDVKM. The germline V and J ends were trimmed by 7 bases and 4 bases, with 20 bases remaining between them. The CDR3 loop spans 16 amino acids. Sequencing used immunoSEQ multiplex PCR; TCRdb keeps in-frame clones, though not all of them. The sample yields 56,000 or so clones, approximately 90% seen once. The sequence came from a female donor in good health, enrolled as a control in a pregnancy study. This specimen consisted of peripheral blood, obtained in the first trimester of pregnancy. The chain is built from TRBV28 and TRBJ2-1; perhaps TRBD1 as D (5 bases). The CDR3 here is CASKGALGQEYNEQFF. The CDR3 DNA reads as TGTGCCAGCAAGGGCGCGTTGGGGCAGGAGTACAATGAGCAGTTCTTC. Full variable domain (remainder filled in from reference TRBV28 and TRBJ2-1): DVKVTQSSRYLVKRTGEKVFLECVQDMDHENMFWYRQDPGLGLRLIYFSYDVKMKEKGDIPEGYSVSREKKERFSLILESASTNQTSMYLCASKGALGQEYNEQFFGPGTRLTVL.